The source of this TCR beta chain is a study of low-dose radiotherapy and immunotherapy resistance in tumors. For the study at large: Per fraction, Cohort 1 was given 0.5 Gy every 2 weeks, for a total of 6.5 Gy. Every two weeks, one day ahead of radiation and immunotherapy, cyclophosphamide 200 mg/m2 was given (intravenously). Every day for four cycles from cycle 1 day 1, patients took 300 mg of oral aspirin. Primers used for first-strand cDNA, a TRAV- and TRBV-specific set, covered both alpha and beta chains.

This clonotype was detected many times. Per the germline V gene, CDR1 is LGHNA and CDR2 is YNFKEQ. The length of the CDR3 is 16 residues. Between the trimmed V and J ends, which lost 4 bases and 1 base, there was a span of 13 bases. Time point of the sample: after trial treatment. Specified treatment: LDRT plus nivolumab, ipilimumab, low-dose cyclophosphamide and aspirin (RACIN trial). A constant-region primer paired with the V-primer adapter amplified TCRs over approximately 19 PCR cycles. MiXCR, applied by TCRdb to the reads, yields one record per CDR3 protein. Among roughly 50,000 distinct CDR3 sequences listed, around 35% were seen once.

The sequence came from a male donor with rectosigmoid adenocarcinoma. This chain joins TRBV4-2 and TRBJ2-2, with D unclear. This material consisted of PBMCs, taken after low-dose radiotherapy plus immunotherapy. The CDR3 DNA sequence: TGTGCCAGCAGCCTCGGACCGGTAAAGAACACCGGGGAGCTGTTTTTT. Encoded protein: CASSLGPVKNTGELFF.